Sequencing of this T cell receptor beta chain was carried out in a study of blood T cell repertoires in COVID-19. At the level of the study: The United States, Italy and Spain supplied acute and convalescent COVID-19 samples. From T cells, B-cell-depleted T cells, or PBMCs came the material, which was cDNA or gDNA.

Assay used: immunoSEQ multiplex PCR; TCRdb lists only in-frame clones, some missing. The data show 150,000 to 200,000 clones, around 87% seen once. The V end lost 4 bases, the J end lost 1 base, and 12 bases lay between the germline ends. Per the germline V gene, CDR1 is SGDLS and CDR2 is YYNGEE. The CDR3 totals 15 residues. Living in roughly 25 US areas, the participants were between roughly 18 and 90 years of age. Clinical history as reported by participants underpinned cohort assignment. The specimen sequenced was PBMCs or T cells enriched from blood (not recorded which). The chain employs TRBV9 and TRBJ1-5, with D uncertain. The TCR comes from a woman aged 25 to 45 who had recovered from COVID-19. CDR3 region: CASSPGVMSNQPQHF. In DNA, the CDR3 is TGTGCCAGCAGCCCCGGAGTAATGAGCAATCAGCCCCAGCATTTT.